A selection of T cell receptor beta chains follows, all from one sample in a study of post-analysis software for immune sequencing data. Using its own MiXCR run on the PCR reads, TCRdb lists one record per CDR3 protein. The sample shows about 770,000 distinct CDR3 sequences, around 42% of them seen only once. Sequencing was carried out using blood. These receptors all come from a girl under 18 with multiple sclerosis. CDR3s include the opening cysteine and the closing phenylalanine or tryptophan. Each record gives: clone size, D gene, V gene, J gene, CDR3 protein, CDR3 DNA. A D gene is named only where the DNA matches it firmly. Size is stated for part of the rows, as once, few or many counts, or as a class when the clone is expanded.

size: few; D: -; V: TRBV7-2; J: TRBJ2-7; CDR3: CASSPEPGRGDYEQYF; DNA: TGTGCCAGCAGCCCTGAACCGGGAAGAGGGGACTACGAGCAGTACTTC
size: -; D: -; V: TRBV14; J: TRBJ2-3; CDR3: CASSSMLRWDTQYF; DNA: TGTGCCAGCAGCTCCATGCTGCGCTGGGATACGCAGTATTTT
size: few; D: -; V: TRBV7-2; J: TRBJ2-7; CDR3: CASSLRRDTSYEQYF; DNA: TGTGCCAGCAGCTTACGCCGGGACACCTCCTACGAGCAGTACTTC
size: -; D: -; V: TRBV6-1; J: TRBJ1-2; CDR3: CASSERGGPYGYTF; DNA: TGTGCCAGCAGTGAAAGGGGCGGTCCCTATGGCTACACCTTC
size: -; D: TRBD1; V: TRBV5-5; J: TRBJ1-5; CDR3: CASSPGTGQPQHF; DNA: TGTGCCAGCAGCCCGGGGACAGGGCAGCCCCAGCATTTT
size: -; D: -; V: TRBV14; J: TRBJ2-3; CDR3: CASSPPGRAADTQYF; DNA: TGTGCCAGCAGCCCACCAGGACGTGCGGCGGATACGCAGTATTTT
size: -; D: -; V: TRBV12-3/TRBV12-4; J: TRBJ2-3; CDR3: CTSSLTDSSTDTQYF; DNA: TGTACCAGCAGTTTGACGGACTCCAGCACAGATACGCAGTATTTT
size: once; D: TRBD1; V: TRBV20-1; J: TRBJ2-3; CDR3: CSALTGDGTDTQYF; DNA: TGCAGTGCTCTTACAGGGGACGGCACAGATACGCAGTATTTT
size: -; D: -; V: TRBV25-1; J: TRBJ2-1; CDR3: CASSDFRGDEQFF; DNA: TGTGCCAGCAGTGATTTCCGCGGTGATGAGCAGTTCTTC
size: -; D: -; V: TRBV20-1; J: TRBJ2-5; CDR3: CSARRMGGQETQYF; DNA: TGCAGTGCTAGACGTATGGGGGGCCAGGAGACCCAGTACTTC
size: -; D: -; V: TRBV5-1; J: TRBJ2-7; CDR3: CASSLAGVAGIYEQYF; DNA: TGCGCCAGCAGCTTGGCCGGGGTCGCAGGAATCTACGAGCAGTACTTC
size: few; D: TRBD1; V: TRBV9; J: TRBJ1-2; CDR3: CASSVGTGYNGYTF; DNA: TGTGCCAGCAGCGTTGGGACAGGGTACAATGGCTACACCTTC